The 13 T cell receptor beta chains below all came from one sample that was sequenced in a study of control samples from healthy donors and cancer patients. The repertoire was sequenced with immunoSEQ multiplex PCR; TCRdb's copy has only in-frame clones and lacks some. The profile shows about 42,000 clones, over 65% of them singletons. Sequenced sample: blood. The receptors shown here come from a man aged 55 to 70 in good health.

The rearrangement links TRBV7-8 to TRBJ1-3, with TRBD1 as a possible D gene (6 bases). CDR1 is SGHVS, CDR2 FQNEAQ, per germline. The CDR3 contains 16 residues. The V and J ends lost 5 bases and 0 bases respectively, with 14 bases between them. DNA for the CDR3: TGTGCCAGCAGCCCACGGACAGTACCCTCTGGAAACACCATATATTTT. It translates to CASSPRTVPSGNTIYF.

The chain couples TRBV19 to TRBJ2-2, with a weak D call TRBD1 (8 bases). CDR3 length equals 15 residues. The V end lost 5 bases, the J end lost 3 bases, and 13 bases lay between the germline ends. In germline, CDR1 is LNHDA, CDR2 SQIVND (reference sequence). As DNA, the CDR3 is TGTGCCAGTAGTCGACAGGGGAGGGACACCGGGGAGCTGTTTTTT. This codes for CASSRQGRDTGELFF.

This rearrangement joins TRBV19 to TRBJ1-6, with 9 bases identical to TRBD1. The germline V gene has CDR1 LNHDA and CDR2 SQIVND (reference sequence). The trim removed 5 bases at V and 7 bases at J, leaving 3 bases unmatched. CDR3 size: 14 residues. This chain's CDR3 is CASSFGTGNSPLHF. As DNA, the CDR3 is TGTGCCAGTAGTTTTGGGACAGGGAATTCACCCCTCCACTTT.

This rearrangement joins TRBV6-4 to TRBJ2-3; D remains unclear. CDR1 and CDR2 (germline): MRHNA, SNTAGT. Trimming took off 3 bases at V and 3 bases at J, with 16 bases between the two ends. The CDR3 covers 16 residues. The CDR3 spells CASSEVATRATDTQYF. The DNA of the CDR3 is TGTGCCAGCAGTGAGGTGGCTACCCGAGCGACAGATACGCAGTATTTT.

The chain employs TRBV7-3 and TRBJ2-6, with a tentative D call TRBD1 (5 bases). V was pared by 7 bases and J by 0 bases, with 13 bases between. The germline V gene has CDR1 SGHTA and CDR2 FQGTGA. This CDR3 is built from 16 residues. CDR3 residues: CASTLFTGSGANVLTF. CDR3 nucleotides: TGTGCCAGCACCCTCTTTACAGGCTCTGGGGCCAACGTCCTGACTTTC.

The rearrangement joins TRBV25-1 to TRBJ2-7, with D unresolved. This CDR3 is 14 amino acids long. Trimming stripped 8 bases from V and 5 bases from J, with 19 bases between. Per germline, CDR1 MGHDK and CDR2 SYGVNS. DNA for the CDR3: TGTGCCAGCCACGAACCCGGGCCTGGACACGAGCAGTACTTC. It translates to CASHEPGPGHEQYF.

The chain has TRBV18 and TRBJ2-2, with D hard to call. CDR1 is KGHSH, CDR2 LQKENI, per germline. The CDR3 covers 14 residues. The ends were cut back, 3 bases at V and 4 bases at J, with 9 bases in the middle. CDR3 protein: CASSPGLSTGELFF. The CDR3 nucleotides are TGTGCCAGCTCACCGGGATTATCCACCGGGGAGCTGTTTTTT.

Many counts were recorded for this clone. This sequence joins TRBV14 and TRBJ2-7; TRBD1 is a possible D gene (6 bases). Germline values: CDR1 SGHDN, CDR2 FVKESK. Trimming pared 4 bases from V and 1 base from J, leaving 11 bases between. This CDR3 contains 14 residues. The CDR3 is CASSRNRDSYEQYF. CDR3 nucleotides: TGTGCCAGCAGCCGAAACAGGGATTCCTACGAGCAGTACTTC.

This clone appeared once. The chain combines TRBV7-4 with TRBJ2-7, with TRBD1 matching 8 bases. This CDR3 has 17 amino acids. Germline CDR1 and CDR2: SGHVT and SQSDAQ. V lost 1 base to trimming and J lost 5 bases; unmatched junction nucleotides: 13. The CDR3 coding sequence is TGTGCCAGCAGCTTAGAGAAAGGACAGGGAGCCCGGGACGAGCAGTACTTC. Residues: CASSLEKGQGARDEQYF.

The chain joins TRBV5-1 to TRBJ1-2, with 8 bases that match TRBD1. V lost 5 bases to trimming and J lost 3 bases; unmatched junction nucleotides: 12. There are 16 residues in the CDR3. The germline V gene has CDR1 SGHRS and CDR2 YFSETQ. The CDR3 spells CASRPRTGRKDYGYTF. The DNA of the CDR3 is TGCGCCAGCAGACCCCGGACAGGGAGGAAGGACTATGGCTACACCTTC.

The V and J genes are TRBV30 and TRBJ2-2, with no clear D. Trimming cost V 1 base and J 7 bases, with 16 bases left between them. Germline lookup yields CDR1 GTSNPN and CDR2 SVGIG (reference sequence). This CDR3 comprises 15 residues. CDR3 sequence reads: CAWSATIFPGGELFF. CDR3 nucleotide sequence: TGTGCCTGGAGTGCGACAATCTTCCCCGGCGGGGAGCTGTTTTTT.

The chain's CDR3 is CASSQDWGTSGEKLFF. Here the CDR3 DNA reads TGCGCCAGCAGCCAAGACTGGGGAACCTCTGGGGAAAAACTGTTTTTT. The V and J genes are TRBV4-3 and TRBJ1-4; D is unclear. The CDR3 is 16 amino acids. The V gene's germline CDR1 is LGHNA and CDR2 YSLEER. V lost 0 bases and J lost 8, with 16 bases in between.

In nucleotides, the CDR3 is TGCGCCAGCCGGACAGAGAACTATGGCTACACCTTC. This sequence encodes CASRTENYGYTF. The J gene is TRBJ1-2, the V gene TRBV5-1, with D possibly being TRBD1 (6 bases). CDR3 length: 12 residues. Trimming took off 7 bases at V and 2 bases at J, with 9 bases between the two ends. Germline V CDR1 and CDR2: SGHRS, YFSETQ.